A single sample gave rise to the 28 T cell receptor beta chains below, sequenced in a study of T cell responses to AZD1222 COVID-19 vaccine. Method: immunoSEQ multiplex PCR; TCRdb's copy keeps in-frame clones and lacks some. The sample yields 90,000 to 100,000 clones, around 89% seen once. The sample was peripheral blood, taken 28 days after the second AZD1222 dose. Receptor source: an adult who received the AZD1222 COVID-19 vaccine.

This chain joins TRBV7-2 and TRBJ2-7, with TRBD2 matching over 7 bases. Germline V gene lookup returns CDR1 SGHTA and CDR2 FQGNSA. The junction had 5 bases not matched to a gene; V was cut back by 3 bases and J by 3 bases. CDR3 length: 14 residues. CDR3 DNA sequence: TGTGCCAGCAGCTTCGCTAGCGGAGACTACGAGCAGTACTTC. Translated: CASSFASGDYEQYF.

CDR3 nucleotide sequence: TGTGCCAGCAGAAGGGAAGGGTCACCCCTCCACTTT. It translates to CASRREGSPLHF. The chain uses TRBV6-5 and TRBJ1-6; D is uncertain. The germline V gene has CDR1 MNHEY and CDR2 SVGAGI. Trimming stripped 6 bases from V and 10 bases from J, with 10 bases between. This CDR3 contains 12 residues.

This clone was observed a handful of times. The chain carries TRBV6-5 and TRBJ1-6; D is unclear. V was trimmed by 8 bases and J by 11 bases, leaving 13 bases between them. The length of the CDR3 is 12 residues. Germline V lookup: CDR1 MNHEY, CDR2 SVGAGI. The CDR3 is CASARAIPPLHF. The CDR3 coding sequence is TGTGCCAGCGCTCGGGCGATTCCACCCCTCCACTTT.

V gene TRBV5-4 combines with J gene TRBJ1-3, with D possibly TRBD1 on 6 matching bases. This CDR3 is built from 14 residues. Looked up from germline, CDR1 is SGHNT and CDR2 is YYREEE (reference sequence). The V and J ends lost 4 bases and 0 bases respectively, with 8 bases between them. CDR3 protein: CASSVDSSGNTIYF. The CDR3 DNA reads TGTGCCAGCAGCGTGGACAGCTCTGGAAACACCATATATTTT.

This chain connects TRBV19 to TRBJ2-3; 9 positions agree with TRBD1. CDR1 is LNHDA, CDR2 SQIVND, per germline (reference sequence). V shed 3 bases, J shed 10 bases, and the junction held 2 bases outside the gene matches. The CDR3 sequence is 12 residues long. CDR3 sequence reads: CASSMRDRAQYF. CDR3 DNA sequence: TGTGCCAGTAGTATGAGGGACAGGGCGCAGTATTTT.

This chain links TRBV27 with TRBJ1-1; the match to TRBD1 covers 9 bases. Germline assignment: CDR1 MNHEY and CDR2 SMNVEV (reference sequence). J was trimmed by 1 base and V by 3 bases; bases with no gene match: 12. This CDR3 contains 18 residues. CDR3 region: CASSFSRGVDRGNTEAFF. CDR3 DNA sequence: TGTGCCAGCAGTTTCTCGCGGGGTGTGGACAGGGGGAACACTGAAGCTTTCTTT.

The genes are TRBV9 and TRBJ1-5; unclear D gene. The CDR3 totals 14 residues. Germline CDR1 and CDR2: SGDLS and YYNGEE. Trimming left V 4 bases short and J 1 base short, with 9 bases between. The CDR3 region has the DNA TGTGCCAGCAGCCCCGGTGGGAGCAATCAGCCCCAGCATTTT. Encoded protein: CASSPGGSNQPQHF.

The chain employs TRBV6-2 or TRBV6-3 and TRBJ1-2; 8 bases line up with TRBD1. This CDR3 has 15 residues. V shed 5 bases and J 8 bases; nucleotides not matched to a gene: 13. CDR1 is MNHEY, CDR2 SVGEGT, per germline. The CDR3, as DNA: TGTGCCAGCAGTGCCAGGGGGACAGGCTTTGGGGGCTACACCTTC. This translates into CASSARGTGFGGYTF.

This rearrangement joins TRBV3-1 (or the pseudogene TRBV3-2) to TRBJ2-3, with D perhaps matching TRBD2 (6 bases). CDR3 length: 18 residues. Germline V CDR1 and CDR2: LGHDT, YNNKEL (reference sequence). Between the trimmed V and J ends, which lost 0 bases and 2 bases, there was a span of 18 bases. DNA for the CDR3: TGTGCCAGCAGCCAAGATATCCGCGGGGCGGGATACACAGATACGCAGTATTTT. The encoded protein is CASSQDIRGAGYTDTQYF.

The chain uses TRBV15 and TRBJ1-1; 8 bases line up with TRBD1. Losses at the gene ends were 1 base for V and 1 base for J; bases not matched to a gene: 11. Germline CDR1 is LNHNV and CDR2 is YYDKDF (reference sequence). The CDR3 covers 18 residues. The CDR3 nucleotides read TGTGCCACCAGCAGAGGAAGACGGGACAGGCTTTCGAACACTGAAGCTTTCTTT. This encodes CATSRGRRDRLSNTEAFF.

The V and J genes are TRBV6-5 and TRBJ2-7; no definite D call. Trimming left V 10 bases short and J 0 bases short, with 19 bases between. The CDR3 contains 15 residues. Germline V gene sequence: CDR1 MNHEY, CDR2 SVGAGI. CDR3 residues: CATATAPLSSYEQYF. The CDR3 bases are TGTGCCACAGCCACAGCACCACTTAGCTCCTACGAGCAGTACTTC.

The rearrangement uses TRBV30 and TRBJ2-3; 11 positions agree with TRBD2. The V segment lost 2 bases and the J segment 2 bases; nucleotides outside the gene matches: 12. Germline lookup yields CDR1 GTSNPN and CDR2 SVGIG (reference sequence). The CDR3 runs to 18 residues. CDR3 sequence: CAWSPQTSGRTATDTQYF. DNA of the CDR3: TGTGCCTGGAGTCCCCAAACTAGCGGGAGAACAGCCACAGATACGCAGTATTTT.

This sequence joins TRBV5-1 and TRBJ1-1; D gene uncertain. The CDR3 runs 14 residues. Trimming removed 1 base at V and 1 base at J, with 8 bases between. Germline values: CDR1 SGHRS, CDR2 YFSETQ. The CDR3 region is CASSLQHSNTEAFF. The CDR3 DNA sequence: TGCGCCAGCAGCTTGCAGCATTCGAACACTGAAGCTTTCTTT.

This rearrangement joins TRBV18 to TRBJ2-3; 8 bases are shared with TRBD2. The V and J ends lost 3 bases and 0 bases, in that order; junction bases with no gene match: 5. Germline-derived CDR1 and CDR2 are KGHSH and LQKENI. The CDR3 has 16 residues. CDR3 region: CASSPSSGYSTDTQYF. CDR3 coding DNA: TGTGCCAGCTCACCTTCTAGCGGGTATAGCACAGATACGCAGTATTTT.

The CDR3 region has the DNA TGTGCCAGCTCACCGGCGGGACACTGGGAGCAGTTCTTC. It specifies CASSPAGHWEQFF. V is TRBV18 and J is TRBJ2-1; either TRBD1 or TRBD2 may fit D (6 bases each). V shed 3 bases and J shed 10 bases, with 13 bases lying between them. This CDR3 spans 13 amino acids. CDR1 is KGHSH and CDR2 is LQKENI in the germline V gene. The full variable domain, with the rest looked up from reference TRBV18 and TRBJ2-1, is NAGVMQNPRHLVRRRGQEARLRCSPMKGHSHVYWYRQLPEEGLKFMVYLQKENIIDESGMPKERFSAEFPKEGPSILRIQQVVRGDSAAYFCASSPAGHWEQFFGPGTRLTVL.

The chain joins TRBV6-5 to TRBJ1-1; tentative D call: TRBD1 (6 bases). V lost 2 bases to trimming and J lost 0 bases, with 13 bases between them. CDR3 size: 16 residues. Germline-derived CDR1 and CDR2 are MNHEY and SVGAGI. The CDR3 sequence: CASSYRYQGMNTEAFF. DNA of the CDR3: TGTGCCAGCAGTTACCGCTATCAGGGGATGAACACTGAAGCTTTCTTT.

The V gene is TRBV18, the J gene TRBJ2-1; a weak D match, TRBD1 (5 bases). The CDR3 sequence is 15 residues long. Germline V lookup: CDR1 KGHSH, CDR2 LQKENI. Between the trimmed V and J ends, which lost 5 bases and 3 bases, there was a span of 14 bases. DNA of the CDR3: TGTGCCAGCTCAGCCAGGGCAGGGATCTACAATGAGCAGTTCTTC. Its translation is CASSARAGIYNEQFF.

The table lists this clone with a count of one. In nucleotides, the CDR3 is TGTGCCACCAGCAAGACGGACGGACTTTCCTACAATGAGCAGTTCTTC. It codes for CATSKTDGLSYNEQFF. V gene TRBV15 combines with J gene TRBJ2-1; perhaps TRBD2 as D (5 bases). This CDR3 region has 16 residues. Germline V lookup: CDR1 LNHNV, CDR2 YYDKDF (reference sequence). V lost 4 bases and J lost 1, with 14 bases in between.

The rearrangement joins TRBV30 to TRBJ2-1; 10 bases match TRBD2. CDR1 and CDR2 from the germline V gene are GTSNPN and SVGIG (reference sequence). The J segment lost 7 bases and the V segment lost 4 bases, leaving 7 bases of the junction unmatched. CDR3 size: 14 residues. The CDR3 loop is CAWNKEAGGNEQFF. CDR3 DNA: TGTGCCTGGAATAAGGAAGCGGGGGGGAATGAGCAGTTCTTC.

The rearrangement joins TRBV4-3 to TRBJ1-1; D gene ambiguous. The CDR3 is 15 amino acids. Germline assignment: CDR1 LGHNA and CDR2 YSLEER. Trimming took 1 base from V and 5 from J, leaving 14 bases between them. The CDR3 DNA reads as TGCGCCAGCAGCCAAGCTGGCAGTTGGGGAACTGAAGCTTTCTTT. It translates to CASSQAGSWGTEAFF.

The J gene is TRBJ2-7, the V gene TRBV6-5; a weak D match, TRBD2 (6 bases). The CDR3 length is 16 residues. With 0 bases removed from V and 6 bases from J, the gap between germline ends came to 18 bases. From germline, CDR1 is MNHEY and CDR2 SVGAGI. The DNA for the CDR3 is TGTGCCAGCAGTTACTCGCCTGAGTCGGGAGTACCCGAGCAGTACTTC. It translates to CASSYSPESGVPEQYF.

This rearrangement joins TRBV5-1 to TRBJ2-1; 7 positions match TRBD2. The CDR3 length is 16 residues. Trimming at V came to 4 bases and at J to 0 bases, leaving 7 bases not matched to a gene. Germline V gene data show CDR1 as SGHRS and CDR2 as YFSETQ. The CDR3 loop reads CASSRGGVSSYNEQFF. CDR3 DNA: TGCGCCAGCAGCCGTGGGGGGGTCTCCTCCTACAATGAGCAGTTCTTC.

J is TRBJ2-5 and V is TRBV11-3; D remains ambiguous. The CDR3 loop spans 11 amino acids. V was shortened by 8 bases and J by 5 bases, with 9 bases between the two germline ends. CDR1 is SGHNT and CDR2 is YENEEA in the germline V gene. The CDR3: CASGKSETQYF. For the CDR3, the DNA is TGTGCCAGCGGGAAGTCGGAGACCCAGTACTTC. Drawing the rest from reference TRBV11-3 and TRBJ2-5, the complete variable domain is EAGVVQSPRYKIIEKKQPVAFWCNPISGHNTLYWYLQNLGQGPELLIRYENEEAVDDSQLPKDRFSAERLKGVDSTLKIQPAELGDSAVYLCASGKSETQYFGPGTRLLVL.

This chain joins TRBV5-1 and TRBJ2-7; 11 bases line up with TRBD1. Germline V gene sequence: CDR1 SGHRS, CDR2 YFSETQ. The V gene end was trimmed by 4 bases and the J gene end by 2 bases; junction bases not matched to a gene: 14. This CDR3 spans 18 amino acids. DNA of the CDR3: TGCGCCAGCAGCCCTAAAAGAGAGGCGGGACAGGGGGCCTACGAGCAGTACTTC. Translated, it gives CASSPKREAGQGAYEQYF.

The chain combines TRBV3-1 (or the pseudogene TRBV3-2) with TRBJ1-2; D is unclear. CDR3 size: 12 residues. V lost 5 bases, J lost 8 bases, and 12 bases lay in between. CDR1 is LGHDT and CDR2 is YNNKEL in the germline V gene (reference sequence). Here the CDR3 reads CASSDGPQGYTF. CDR3 DNA sequence: TGTGCCAGCAGCGACGGGCCACAGGGCTACACCTTC.

V gene TRBV5-1 combines with J gene TRBJ2-5; possibly TRBD1 or TRBD2 for D (5 bases each). Trimming took off 0 bases at V and 1 base at J, with 10 bases between the two ends. This CDR3 region has 15 residues. Germline V lookup: CDR1 SGHRS, CDR2 YFSETQ. The CDR3 DNA reads as TGCGCCAGCAGCTTGGCTGGGACGGTCCAAGAGACCCAGTACTTC. Translated, it gives CASSLAGTVQETQYF.

Here the CDR3 DNA reads TGCAGCGTTGTTCTCCGGGCGGATACGCAGTATTTT. This encodes CSVVLRADTQYF. The gene calls are TRBV29-1 and TRBJ2-3; D is ambiguous. The CDR3 sequence is 12 residues long. Germline loops: CDR1 SQVTM, CDR2 ANQGSEA. The ends were cut back, 4 bases at V and 6 bases at J, with 11 bases in the middle.

The chain is built from TRBV28 and TRBJ1-1, with 8 bases matching TRBD1. The CDR3 extends over 17 amino acids. Germline loops: CDR1 MDHEN, CDR2 SYDVKM. Trimming at V came to 7 bases and at J to 0 bases, leaving 13 bases not matched to a gene. The CDR3: CASKPPGGRPLNTEAFF. CDR3 coding DNA: TGTGCCAGCAAGCCCCCAGGGGGCCGACCCTTGAACACTGAAGCTTTCTTT.